The sequence of this T cell receptor (beta chain) was determined in a study of cytomegalovirus exposure and HLA in healthy donors. Study-wide findings and caveats: Accurate prediction of HLA-A and HLA-B alleles (for most subjects) was reportedly achieved from TCR beta sequences. Among TCR beta chains, those listed as cytomegalovirus-associated numbered about 150.

In germline, CDR1 is MNHNS, CDR2 SASEGT. The CDR3 covers 13 residues. The V end lost 4 bases, the J end lost 10 bases, and 13 bases lay between the germline ends. Comment on this clone: As yet, its antigen is unknown.

Primers for the PCR totalled 60 Vbeta and 13 Jbeta. The assay was immunoSEQ multiplex PCR, and TCRdb's table has in-frame clones only and misses some. The table shows some 200,000 clones, with about 10% occurring only once. The V and J genes are TRBV6-1 and TRBJ1-4; D perhaps matches TRBD1 (5 bases). The sequence was obtained from a woman aged 30 to 39 in good health and CMV-seropositive. The sequenced sample consisted of PBMCs. The CDR3 region has the DNA TGTGCCAGCAGTGGTTACGGGGGGGTAAAACTGTTTTTT. Its translation: CASSGYGGVKLFF.